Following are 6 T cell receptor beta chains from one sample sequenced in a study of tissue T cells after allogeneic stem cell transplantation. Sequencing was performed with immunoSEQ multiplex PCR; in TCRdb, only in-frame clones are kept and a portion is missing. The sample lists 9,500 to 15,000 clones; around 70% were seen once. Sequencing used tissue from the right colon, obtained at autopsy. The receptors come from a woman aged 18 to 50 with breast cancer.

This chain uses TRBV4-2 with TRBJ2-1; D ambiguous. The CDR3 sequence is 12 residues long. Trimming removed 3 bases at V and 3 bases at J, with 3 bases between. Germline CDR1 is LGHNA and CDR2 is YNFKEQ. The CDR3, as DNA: TGTGCCAGCAGCCACAGCTACAATGAGCAGTTCTTC. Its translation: CASSHSYNEQFF.

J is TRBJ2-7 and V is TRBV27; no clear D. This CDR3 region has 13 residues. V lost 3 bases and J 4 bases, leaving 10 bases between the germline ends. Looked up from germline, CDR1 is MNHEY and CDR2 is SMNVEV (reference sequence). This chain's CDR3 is CASSFRPWYEQYF. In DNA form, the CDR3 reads TGTGCCAGCAGTTTCCGCCCGTGGTACGAGCAGTACTTC.

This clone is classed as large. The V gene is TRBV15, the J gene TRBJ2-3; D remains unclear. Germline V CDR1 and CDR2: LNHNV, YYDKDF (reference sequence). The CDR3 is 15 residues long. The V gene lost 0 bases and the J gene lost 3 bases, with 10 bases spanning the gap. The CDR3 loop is CATSRDQYMTDTQYF. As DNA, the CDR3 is TGTGCCACCAGCAGAGATCAGTACATGACAGATACGCAGTATTTT.

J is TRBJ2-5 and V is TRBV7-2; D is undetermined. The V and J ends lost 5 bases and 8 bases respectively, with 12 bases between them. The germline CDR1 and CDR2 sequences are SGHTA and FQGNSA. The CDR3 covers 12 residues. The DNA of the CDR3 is TGTGCCAGCAGCGCCAACGGTATAACCCAGTACTTC. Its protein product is CASSANGITQYF.

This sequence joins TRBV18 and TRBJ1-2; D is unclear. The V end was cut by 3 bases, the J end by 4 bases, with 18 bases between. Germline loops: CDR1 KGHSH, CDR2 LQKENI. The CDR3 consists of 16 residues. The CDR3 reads CASSPGRAFVTYGYTF. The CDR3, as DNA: TGTGCCAGCTCACCCGGTAGGGCTTTTGTTACCTATGGCTACACCTTC.

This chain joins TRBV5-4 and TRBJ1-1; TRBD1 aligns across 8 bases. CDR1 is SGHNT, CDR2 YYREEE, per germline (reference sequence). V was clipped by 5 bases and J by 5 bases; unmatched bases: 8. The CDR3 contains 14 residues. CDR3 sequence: CASRGSRGRTEAFF. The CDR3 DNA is TGTGCCAGCAGGGGGTCCAGGGGGCGGACTGAAGCTTTCTTT.